A selection of T cell receptor beta chains follows, all from one sample in a study of blood T cell repertoires in COVID-19. Method: immunoSEQ multiplex PCR; TCRdb's copy keeps in-frame clones and lacks some. The table has under 250,000 clones, around 83% seen once. The sample taken for sequencing was peripheral blood. The source is a man in his forties with active or convalescent COVID-19. Both conserved end residues are part of each CDR3. Fields, in order: V gene, D gene, J gene, clone size, CDR3 DNA, CDR3 protein. A D gene is named only where the DNA matches it firmly. Size is omitted from some rows. Given values are once, few, many or a class for expanded clones.

TRBV6-5,TRBD1,TRBJ1-4,-,TGTGCCAGCAGCTCGACAGGGTATAATGAAAAACTGTTTTTT,CASSSTGYNEKLFF
TRBV4-2,TRBD2,TRBJ2-3,-,TGTGCCAGCAGCCAAGAACTAGCGGGAGGCTATACGCAGTATTTT,CASSQELAGGYTQYF
TRBV6-5,TRBD1,TRBJ1-1,-,TGTGCCAGCAGCGTTGTGTGGGACAGGGGTGCTGTCTTT,CASSVVWDRGAVF
TRBV5-5,-,TRBJ2-2,once,TGTGCCAGCAGCTCCTCGACAGATCCGAACACCGGGGAGCTGTTTTTT,CASSSSTDPNTGELFF
TRBV18,TRBD2,TRBJ2-7,-,TGTGCCAGCTCACCTAGACTAGCCCTAGTATACGACGAGCAGTACTTC,CASSPRLALVYDEQYF
TRBV30,-,TRBJ1-1,-,TGTGCCTGGAATACCGGCCCGACAGGGAACACTGAAGCTTTCTTT,CAWNTGPTGNTEAFF
TRBV5-1,TRBD2,TRBJ2-2,once,TGCGCCAGCAGGGTGACTAGCGGGAGTGGGACCGGGGAGCTGTTTTTT,CASRVTSGSGTGELFF
TRBV4-1,-,TRBJ2-2,-,TGCGCCAGCAGCCAAGACCCACTATGGCGGGCCAACACCGGGGAGCTGTTTTTT,CASSQDPLWRANTGELFF
TRBV25-1,TRBD1,TRBJ2-7,-,TGTGCCAGCAGTGAATACCCCCCGACAGGGGGGAGACTCGAGCAGTACTTC,CASSEYPPTGGRLEQYF
TRBV9,-,TRBJ1-5,-,TGTGCCAGCAGCGTAGGAGGAGCTAGCAATCAGCCCCAGCATTTT,CASSVGGASNQPQHF
TRBV6-4,-,TRBJ1-1,-,TGTGCCAGCAGTGCTGGGACATTGCGACCTAACACTGAAGCTTTCTTT,CASSAGTLRPNTEAFF
TRBV10-3,TRBD1,TRBJ1-1,-,TGTGCCATCGCCCCGGGACAGGGAAGTTCGGCTTTCTTT,CAIAPGQGSSAFF
TRBV4-1,TRBD1,TRBJ2-4,-,TGCGCCAGCAGCCAATGGGGGTCCGGGACAGTCTTACTAGCCAAAAACATTCAGTACTTC,CASSQWGSGTVLLAKNIQYF
TRBV30,-,TRBJ2-7,-,TGTGCCTGGAGTGTCGGGGGCGAGCAGTACTTC,CAWSVGGEQYF
TRBV15,-,TRBJ1-5,-,TGTGCCACCAGCACCCCCGCGGGTTTTCAGCCCCAGCATTTT,CATSTPAGFQPQHF
TRBV6-5,TRBD1,TRBJ1-2,-,TGTGCCAGCAGTTACTCTCCGGGACAGGGGAACTATGGCTACACCTTC,CASSYSPGQGNYGYTF
TRBV3-1/TRBV3-2,TRBD2,TRBJ2-5,-,TGTGCCAGCAGCCGCACACTAGCGAACCAAGAGACCCAGTACTTC,CASSRTLANQETQYF
TRBV6-1,-,TRBJ1-2,-,TGTGCCAGCAGTGAAGCGGGCAGGGTCGGCGGCTACACCTTC,CASSEAGRVGGYTF
TRBV28,-,TRBJ1-1,-,TGTGCCAGCAGTTTACACACGGGTGGTGAAGCTTTCTTT,CASSLHTGGEAFF
TRBV6-6,-,TRBJ1-2,-,TGTGCCGGCAGTACAGCCTCCTCGTCAAATGGCTACACCTTC,CAGSTASSSNGYTF
TRBV5-1,TRBD2,TRBJ2-2,-,TGCGCCAGCAGCCAATCTAGCGGGAGTGGTGGGGAGCTGTTTTTT,CASSQSSGSGGELFF
TRBV6-5,TRBD2,TRBJ2-3,-,TGTGCCAGCAGTTACTCGCGGGGGGGCCCAGATACGCAGTATTTT,CASSYSRGGPDTQYF
TRBV5-4,-,TRBJ2-1,few,TGTGCCAGCAGCTTTCGCGGGGAGCAGTTCTTC,CASSFRGEQFF
TRBV9,-,TRBJ1-2,-,TGTGCCAGCAGCGTAGAGAAGGGGGCTAACTATGGCTACACCTTC,CASSVEKGANYGYTF
TRBV4-1,TRBD1,TRBJ1-2,-,TGCGCCAGCAGCTCCCCGACAGGGGGCGGTGACTATGGCTACACCTTC,CASSSPTGGGDYGYTF
TRBV5-6,-,TRBJ2-7,-,TGTGCCAGCAGCGTGGGGACACTACTTTACGAGCAGTACTTC,CASSVGTLLYEQYF
TRBV5-4,TRBD1,TRBJ1-5,-,TGTGCCAGCAGCTTAAGGACAGGGTTCAATCAGCCCCAGCATTTT,CASSLRTGFNQPQHF
TRBV19,TRBD1,TRBJ2-6,-,TGTGCCAGTAGTGCGACGGGACCAGGGGGTATTTTCTCTGGGGCCAACGTCCTGACTTTC,CASSATGPGGIFSGANVLTF
TRBV30,-,TRBJ2-7,-,TGTGCCTGGAGTGTAGAATTAGCGGAAACAGGATTCTACGAGCAGTACTTC,CAWSVELAETGFYEQYF
TRBV2,-,TRBJ1-5,-,TGTGCCAGCAGTGAAATCATGGGAGGGGATTCTCAGCCCCAGCATTTT,CASSEIMGGDSQPQHF
TRBV6-5,-,TRBJ2-7,-,TGTGCCAGCAGTTTCGGGTTCTCCTACGAGCAGTACTTC,CASSFGFSYEQYF
TRBV4-2,-,TRBJ1-1,-,TGTGCCAGCAGCCATGGGCGGGAGCAGAACACTGAAGCTTTCTTT,CASSHGREQNTEAFF